This T cell receptor beta chain was recovered during a study of OX40 agonist ivuxolimab in advanced cancers. Across the study: Six ivuxolimab dose levels, 0.01 to 10 mg/kg, were given intravenously every 2 weeks. The group had a mean age of around 60 years, ranged from roughly 20 to 79, and was 82.7% male.

The repertoire was sequenced with immunoSEQ multiplex PCR; TCRdb's copy has only in-frame clones and lacks some. Of approximately 99,000 clones detected, 70% to 90% appear once; the ten largest clones hold over 4.5%. Trimming shortened V by 6 bases and J by 4 bases, and 9 bases separated the two germline ends. The CDR3 has 12 residues. Germline CDR1 reads MDHEN; CDR2 reads SYDVKM. Peripheral blood came from all dose cohorts at three timepoints. This sequence was found in an adult with an advanced solid tumor such as melanoma, head and neck, liver or kidney cancer. The sequencing used CD4+ or CD8+ T cells sorted from blood, collected in a trial of the OX40 agonist ivuxolimab. The V gene is TRBV28, the J gene TRBJ1-1; a possible D gene is TRBD1 (6 bases). In DNA, the CDR3 is TGTGCCAGCAGCACAGGGAGCACTGAAGCTTTCTTT. This encodes CASSTGSTEAFF.